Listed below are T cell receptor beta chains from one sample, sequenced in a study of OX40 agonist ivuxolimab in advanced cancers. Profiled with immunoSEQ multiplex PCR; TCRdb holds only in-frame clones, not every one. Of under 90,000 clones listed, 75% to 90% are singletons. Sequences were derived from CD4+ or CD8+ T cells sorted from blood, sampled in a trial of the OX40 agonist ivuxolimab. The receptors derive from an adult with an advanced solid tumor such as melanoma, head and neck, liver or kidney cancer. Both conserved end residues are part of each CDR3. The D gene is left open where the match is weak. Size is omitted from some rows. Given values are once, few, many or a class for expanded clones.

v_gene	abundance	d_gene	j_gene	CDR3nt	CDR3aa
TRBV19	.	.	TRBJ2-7	TGTGCCAGTAGTATGAGGGGGAAGAGGGCGGGAGCCCCCTACGAGCAGTACTTC	CASSMRGKRAGAPYEQYF
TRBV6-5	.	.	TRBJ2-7	TGTGCCAGCAGTCTGGTTTACGAGCAGTACTTC	CASSLVYEQYF
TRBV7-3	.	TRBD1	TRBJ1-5	TGTGCCAGCAGCGAGGACAGGTTTAACCCCCAGCATTTC	CASSEDRFNPQHF
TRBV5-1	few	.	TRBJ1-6	TGCGCCAGCAGCTCTACGGCCAATTCACCCCTCCACTTT	CASSSTANSPLHF
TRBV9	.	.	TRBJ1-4	TGTGCCAGCAGCCCCCTATCAACTAATGAAAAACTGTTTTTT	CASSPLSTNEKLFF
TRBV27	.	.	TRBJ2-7	TGTGCCAGCAGTTTATTCCCGGTCTATGGCGAGCAGTACTTC	CASSLFPVYGEQYF
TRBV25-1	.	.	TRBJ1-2	TGTGCCAGCAGTGAATCCGGGGGGCGTTTTGACTATGGCTACACCTTC	CASSESGGRFDYGYTF
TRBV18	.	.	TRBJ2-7	TGTGCCAGCTCACCCACCAGCGGGCCCAACGAGCAGTACTTC	CASSPTSGPNEQYF
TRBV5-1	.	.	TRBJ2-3	TGCGCCAGCAGCGCCTCTCCGACAGGCAGCACAGATACGCAGTATTTT	CASSASPTGSTDTQYF
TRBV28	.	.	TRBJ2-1	TGTGCCAGCAGAAGCTCGGGACAATACTACAATGAGCAGTTCTTC	CASRSSGQYYNEQFF